This T cell receptor beta chain came from a study of naive and memory T cell subsets. Study outcomes and limitations: Possibly reflecting memory cells re-expressing CD45RA, a few larger clonotypes occurred in naive repertoires, especially CD8.

Two oligonucleotides, mixed equimolar, formed the beta constant-region primer covering TRBC1 and TRBC2. Nested alpha and beta constant-region primers with the SP2 primer drove four PCR rounds on ligated cDNA. TCRdb fed the UMI-ligation and nested PCR reads into MiXCR, producing one record per CDR3 protein. The table lists more than 95,000 distinct CDR3 sequences, around 15% of them singletons. The table lists this clonotype with a few counts. Its antigen is as yet unknown. The sequenced material came from naive CD8+ T cells from blood. The TCR comes from a human donor in good health.

CDR3 DNA: TGTGCCAGCAGCGTAGGCACACCGTATTCACCCCTCCACTTT. It encodes CASSVGTPYSPLHF. This sequence joins TRBV9 and TRBJ1-6; no clear D gene. The germline V gene has CDR1 SGDLS and CDR2 YYNGEE. CDR3 size: 14 residues. V was shortened by 0 bases and J by 8 bases, with 9 bases between the two germline ends.